This paragraph covers one TCR beta chain sequence. No antigen is known for it. The sample carries other DNA sequences with the same CDR3. There are 12 residues in the CDR3. The V end was cut by 2 bases, the J end by 4 bases, with 5 bases between. Germline-derived CDR1 and CDR2 are MDHEN and SYDVKM. The sample originates from a study of shared clonotypes between healthy human individuals. Whole-study findings and limits: Read depth was anticipated to influence clonotype sharing among donors. Few donors limited the genetic and exposure-history diversity represented.

Free of recent acute infections or vaccinations, the donors were healthy HIV-negative adults. Loaded into unsorted PBMC replicate PCRs was about 300 ng DNA, 25,000 to 35,000 T cell genomes. Measured with immunoSEQ multiplex PCR; TCRdb has only the in-frame clones, and not every one. The sample has 450,000 to 500,000 clones; 81% are singletons. Sequences were obtained from PBMCs. The V and J genes are TRBV28 and TRBJ1-2; D gene uncertain. The receptor was derived from a woman aged 40 to 55 in good health. Some clones in this sample may be carry-over from other donors' samples. Here the CDR3 reads CASSLAGYGYTF. The CDR3, as DNA: TGTGCCAGCAGTTTAGCAGGCTATGGCTACACCTTC.